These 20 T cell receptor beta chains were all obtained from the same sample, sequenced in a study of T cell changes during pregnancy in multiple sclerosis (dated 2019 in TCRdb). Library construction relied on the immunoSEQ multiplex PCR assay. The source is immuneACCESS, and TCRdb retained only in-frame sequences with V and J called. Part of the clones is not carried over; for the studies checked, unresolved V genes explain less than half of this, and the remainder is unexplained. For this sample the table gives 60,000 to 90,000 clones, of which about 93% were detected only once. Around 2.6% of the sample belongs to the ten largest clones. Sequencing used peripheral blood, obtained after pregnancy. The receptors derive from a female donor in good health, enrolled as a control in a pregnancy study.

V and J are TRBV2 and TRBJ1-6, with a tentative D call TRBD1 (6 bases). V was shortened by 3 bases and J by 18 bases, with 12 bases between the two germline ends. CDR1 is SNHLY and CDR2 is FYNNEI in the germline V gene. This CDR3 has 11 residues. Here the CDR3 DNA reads TGTGCCAGCAGTGAGGTGACAGGCCCCCACTTT. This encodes CASSEVTGPHF. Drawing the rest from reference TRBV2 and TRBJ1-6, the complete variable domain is EPEVTQTPSHQVTQMGQEVILRCVPISNHLYFYWYRQILGQKVEFLVSFYNNEISEKSEIFDDQFSVERPDGSNFTLKIRSTKLEDSAMYFCASSEVTGPHFGNGTRLTVT.

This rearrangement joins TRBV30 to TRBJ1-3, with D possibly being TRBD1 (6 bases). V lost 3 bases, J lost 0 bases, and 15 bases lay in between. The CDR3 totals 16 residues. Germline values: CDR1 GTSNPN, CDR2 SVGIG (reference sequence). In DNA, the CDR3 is TGTGCCTGGAGCGTCAGGGCAGGGGCCTCTGGAAACACCATATATTTT. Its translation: CAWSVRAGASGNTIYF.

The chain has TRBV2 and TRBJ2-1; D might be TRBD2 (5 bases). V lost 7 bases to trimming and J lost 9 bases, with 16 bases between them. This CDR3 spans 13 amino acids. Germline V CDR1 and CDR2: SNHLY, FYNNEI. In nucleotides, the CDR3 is TGTGCCAGCAAGGAGGAAGTCCGACGTGAGCAGTTCTTC. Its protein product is CASKEEVRREQFF.

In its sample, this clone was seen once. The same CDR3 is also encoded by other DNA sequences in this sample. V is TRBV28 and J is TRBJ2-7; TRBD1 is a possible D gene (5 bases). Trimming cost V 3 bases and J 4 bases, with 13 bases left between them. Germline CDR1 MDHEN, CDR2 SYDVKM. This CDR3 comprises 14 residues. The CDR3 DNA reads TGTGCCAGCAGTTTCACACAGGTCCGGTACGAGCAGTACTTC. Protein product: CASSFTQVRYEQYF.

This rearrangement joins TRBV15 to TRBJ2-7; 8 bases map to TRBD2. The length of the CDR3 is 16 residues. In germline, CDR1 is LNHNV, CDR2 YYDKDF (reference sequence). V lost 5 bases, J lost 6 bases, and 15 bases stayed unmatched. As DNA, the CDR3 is TGTGCCACCAGCCGAGCGGTAGGGGCGGGAGGTGGCGAGCAGTACTTC. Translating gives CATSRAVGAGGGEQYF.

The CDR3 region is CASSQDLATNEKLFF. The CDR3 DNA sequence: TGCGCCAGCAGCCAAGACCTAGCAACTAATGAAAAACTGTTTTTT. This chain connects TRBV4-3 to TRBJ1-4, with D unresolved. Trimming removed 0 bases at V and 0 bases at J, with 5 bases between. The germline V gene has CDR1 LGHNA and CDR2 YSLEER. The CDR3 runs to 15 residues.

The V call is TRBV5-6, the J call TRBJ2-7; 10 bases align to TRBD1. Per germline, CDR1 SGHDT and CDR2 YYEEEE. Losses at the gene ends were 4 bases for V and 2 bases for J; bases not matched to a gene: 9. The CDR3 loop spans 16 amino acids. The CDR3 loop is CASSPIEGTGAYEQYF. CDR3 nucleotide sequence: TGTGCCAGCAGCCCTATTGAGGGGACAGGGGCCTACGAGCAGTACTTC.

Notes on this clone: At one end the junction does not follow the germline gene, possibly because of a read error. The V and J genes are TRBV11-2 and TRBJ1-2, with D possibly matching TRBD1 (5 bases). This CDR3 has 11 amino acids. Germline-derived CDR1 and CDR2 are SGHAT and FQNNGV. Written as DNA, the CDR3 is TGTGCCAGCAGCGCCTCCAGGGTAGGGGTATTC. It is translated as CASSASRVGVF.

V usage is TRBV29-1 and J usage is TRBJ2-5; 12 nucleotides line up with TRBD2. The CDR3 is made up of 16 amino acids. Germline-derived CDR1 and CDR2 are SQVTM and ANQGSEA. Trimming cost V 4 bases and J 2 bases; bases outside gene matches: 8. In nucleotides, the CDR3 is TGCAGCGTTGGTGAAGGGACTAGCGGGTCTCAAGAGACCCAGTACTTC. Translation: CSVGEGTSGSQETQYF. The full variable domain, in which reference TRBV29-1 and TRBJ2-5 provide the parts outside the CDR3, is SAVISQKPSRDICQRGTSLTIQCQVDSQVTMMFWYRQQPGQSLTLIATANQGSEATYESGFVIDKFPISRPNLTFSTLTVSNMSPEDSSIYLCSVGEGTSGSQETQYFGPGTRLLVL.

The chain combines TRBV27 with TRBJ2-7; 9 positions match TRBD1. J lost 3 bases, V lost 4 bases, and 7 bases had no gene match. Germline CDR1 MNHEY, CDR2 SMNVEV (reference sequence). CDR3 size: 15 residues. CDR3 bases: TGTGCCAGCAGTTCACACGGGACAGGGATCTACGAGCAGTACTTC. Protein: CASSSHGTGIYEQYF.

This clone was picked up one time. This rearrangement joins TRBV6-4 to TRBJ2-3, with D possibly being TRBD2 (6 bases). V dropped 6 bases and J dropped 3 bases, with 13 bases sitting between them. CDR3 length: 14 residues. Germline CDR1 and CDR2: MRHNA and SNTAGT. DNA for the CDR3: TGTGCCAGCAGCCGGGACTTTAAAACAGATACGCAGTATTTT. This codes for CASSRDFKTDTQYF.

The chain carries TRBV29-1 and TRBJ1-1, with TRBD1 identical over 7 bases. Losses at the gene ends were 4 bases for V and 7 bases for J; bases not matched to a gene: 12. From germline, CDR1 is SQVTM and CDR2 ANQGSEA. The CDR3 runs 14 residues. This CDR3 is CSVVPTGVKGEAFF. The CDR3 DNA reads TGCAGCGTTGTGCCCACAGGGGTTAAGGGTGAAGCTTTCTTT.

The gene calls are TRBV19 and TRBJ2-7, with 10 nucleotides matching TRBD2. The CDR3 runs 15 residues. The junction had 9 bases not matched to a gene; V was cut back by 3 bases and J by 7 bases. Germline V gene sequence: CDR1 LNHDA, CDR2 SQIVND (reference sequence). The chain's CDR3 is CASSIKASGRGEQYF. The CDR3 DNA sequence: TGTGCCAGTAGTATTAAGGCTAGCGGGAGAGGGGAGCAGTACTTC.

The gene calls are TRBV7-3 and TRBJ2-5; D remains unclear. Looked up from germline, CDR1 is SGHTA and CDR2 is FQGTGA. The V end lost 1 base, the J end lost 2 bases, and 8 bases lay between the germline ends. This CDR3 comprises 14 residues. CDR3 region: CASSLRSGQETQYF. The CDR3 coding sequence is TGTGCCAGCAGCTTAAGATCCGGGCAAGAGACCCAGTACTTC.

The CDR3 protein is CASGRRMGANVLTF. DNA of the CDR3: TGTGCCAGCGGCCGGAGGATGGGGGCCAACGTCCTGACTTTC. The V gene is TRBV11-3, the J gene TRBJ2-6; possibly TRBD2 for D (5 bases). In germline, CDR1 is SGHNT, CDR2 YENEEA. V was trimmed by 8 bases and J by 4 bases, leaving 12 bases between them. The CDR3 covers 14 residues.

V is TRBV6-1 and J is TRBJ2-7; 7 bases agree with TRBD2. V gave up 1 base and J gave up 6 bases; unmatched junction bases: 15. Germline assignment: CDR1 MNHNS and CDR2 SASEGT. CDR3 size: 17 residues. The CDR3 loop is CASSEGVGRGFASEQYF. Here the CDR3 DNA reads TGTGCCAGCAGTGAAGGGGTTGGGCGGGGGTTCGCCTCCGAGCAGTACTTC.

The CDR3 reads CASSWTSGGEDTQYF. DNA of the CDR3: TGTGCCAGCAGCTGGACTAGCGGGGGTGAGGATACGCAGTATTTT. The J gene is TRBJ2-3, the V gene TRBV6-5; 13 bases match TRBD2. J lost 6 bases, V lost 6 bases, and 6 bases had no gene match. The CDR3 is made up of 15 amino acids. Germline lookup yields CDR1 MNHEY and CDR2 SVGAGI.

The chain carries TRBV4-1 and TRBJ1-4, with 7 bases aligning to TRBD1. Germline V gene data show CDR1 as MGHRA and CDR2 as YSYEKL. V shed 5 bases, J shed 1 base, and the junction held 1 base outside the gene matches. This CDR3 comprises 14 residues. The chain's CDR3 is CASSRGQTNEKLFF. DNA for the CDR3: TGCGCCAGCAGCAGGGGGCAAACTAATGAAAAACTGTTTTTT.

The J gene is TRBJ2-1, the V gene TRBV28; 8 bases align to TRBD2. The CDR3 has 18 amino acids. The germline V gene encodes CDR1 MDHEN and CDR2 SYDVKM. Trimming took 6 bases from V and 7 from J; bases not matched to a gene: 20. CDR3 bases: TGTGCCAGCAGCCCTTGGAGAAGAGCGGGGGTGCGAGGAAATGAGCAGTTCTTC. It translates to CASSPWRRAGVRGNEQFF.

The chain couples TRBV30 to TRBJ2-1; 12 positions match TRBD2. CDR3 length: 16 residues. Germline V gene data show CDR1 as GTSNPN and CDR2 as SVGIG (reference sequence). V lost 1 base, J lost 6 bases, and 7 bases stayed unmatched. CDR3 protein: CAWSALASGGVNEQFF. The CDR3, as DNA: TGTGCCTGGAGTGCACTTGCTAGCGGGGGGGTCAATGAGCAGTTCTTC.